Below are 18 T cell receptor beta chains sequenced from a single sample in a study of T-cell reconstitution after alpha-beta-depleted transplantation in children. Researchers prepared the TCRbeta library using unique molecular identifiers, the study reports. TCRdb ran MiXCR on the PCR reads and lists one entry per CDR3 protein. This sample has 250,000 to 400,000 distinct CDR3 sequences, with around 20% found just once. Sample: PBMCs, mostly from graft donor cells, taken 180 days after TCRalphabeta/CD19-depleted stem cell transplant. These receptors all stem from a male patient under 18 who had a stem cell transplant for acute lymphoblastic leukemia, so the T cells may come from the graft donor.

This clonotype was detected only a few times. The CDR3 sequence is CASSQGHRDSAYNEQFF. Here the CDR3 DNA reads TGCGCCAGCAGCCAGGGACACCGGGACAGCGCCTACAATGAGCAGTTCTTC. V and J are TRBV4-1 and TRBJ2-1; 7 bases map to TRBD1. Germline V gene sequence: CDR1 MGHRA, CDR2 YSYEKL. This CDR3 comprises 17 residues. The V and J ends lost 3 bases and 2 bases, in that order; junction bases with no gene match: 10.

In its sample, this clonotype was seen a few times. The chain uses TRBV12-3 or TRBV12-4 and TRBJ2-7; D is unclear. The CDR3 runs 15 residues. V lost 2 bases and J lost 1, with 12 bases in between. The CDR3 sequence: CASSLLSAASYEQYF. DNA for the CDR3: TGTGCCAGCAGTTTACTATCGGCAGCTTCCTACGAGCAGTACTTC.

V is TRBV29-1 and J is TRBJ2-1, with 11 bases fitting TRBD2. CDR3 length: 14 amino acids. After removal of 5 bases from V and 4 bases from J, the junction contained 4 bases not matched to a gene. The V gene's germline CDR1 is SQVTM and CDR2 ANQGSEA. The DNA for the CDR3 is TGCAGCGTTTTGGGACTAGCGGTATACAATGAGCAGTTCTTC. Translation gives CSVLGLAVYNEQFF.

This clonotype was observed a few times. The V and J genes are TRBV7-9 and TRBJ2-1; 7 nucleotides line up with TRBD2. Trimming took 4 bases from V and 7 from J; bases not matched to a gene: 10. The CDR3 runs to 15 residues. CDR1 is SEHNR and CDR2 is FQNEAQ in the germline V gene (reference sequence). The CDR3 protein is CASSSIVAGGNEQFF. CDR3 coding DNA: TGTGCCAGCAGCTCTATTGTAGCGGGCGGAAATGAGCAGTTCTTC.

This clonotype came up a few times. The chain couples TRBV10-3 to TRBJ2-7; a possible D gene is TRBD2 (6 bases). V was pared by 2 bases and J by 2 bases, with 10 bases between. Germline V gives CDR1 ENHRY, CDR2 SYGVKD. The CDR3 covers 14 residues. The CDR3 is CAISETGSAYEQYF. CDR3 nucleotides: TGTGCCATCAGTGAGACCGGGAGCGCCTACGAGCAGTACTTC.

The chain links TRBV12-3 or TRBV12-4 to TRBJ2-5; TRBD1 matches 7 bases. The CDR3 loop spans 14 amino acids. J was trimmed by 1 base and V by 6 bases; bases with no gene match: 5. CDR3: CASSRGQPQETQYF. DNA of the CDR3: TGTGCCAGCAGCAGGGGACAGCCCCAAGAGACCCAGTACTTC.

This clonotype was observed a handful of times. The J gene is TRBJ2-2, the V gene TRBV11-2, with D perhaps matching TRBD1 or TRBD2 (5 bases each). Germline V CDR1 and CDR2: SGHAT, FQNNGV. The CDR3 length is 18 residues. V lost 3 bases, J lost 5 bases, and 22 bases lay in between. CDR3 sequence reads: CASSFGAVGRRLTGELFF. The DNA of the CDR3 is TGTGCCAGCAGCTTTGGGGCTGTGGGGCGGAGGCTTACCGGGGAGCTGTTTTTT. The full variable domain, completed using reference TRBV11-2 and TRBJ2-2, is EAGVAQSPRYKIIEKRQSVAFWCNPISGHATLYWYQQILGQGPKLLIQFQNNGVVDDSQLPKDRFSAERLKGVDSTLKIQPAKLEDSAVYLCASSFGAVGRRLTGELFFGEGSRLTVL.

In this sample, this clonotype turned up a few times. This chain joins TRBV11-2 and TRBJ1-2; D unresolved. Germline V CDR1 and CDR2: SGHAT, FQNNGV. Trimming left V 2 bases short and J 0 bases short, with 10 bases between. The CDR3 is made up of 15 amino acids. The CDR3 nucleotides are TGTGCCAGCAGCTTATTACGAACCACTAACTATGGCTACACCTTC. This sequence encodes CASSLLRTTNYGYTF.

This chain uses TRBV27 with TRBJ2-6; D unresolved. Germline CDR1 reads MNHEY; CDR2 reads SMNVEV (reference sequence). The CDR3 loop spans 15 amino acids. Trimming shortened V by 1 base and J by 0 bases, and 4 bases separated the two germline ends. CDR3 coding DNA: TGTGCCAGCAGTTTATACACCTCTGGGGCCAACGTCCTGACTTTC. Translated, it gives CASSLYTSGANVLTF. Based on the CDR3 plus reference TRBV27 and TRBJ2-6, the full variable domain is EAQVTQNPRYLITVTGKKLTVTCSQNMNHEYMSWYRQDPGLGLRQIYYSMNVEVTDKGDVPEGYKVSRKEKRNFPLILESPSPNQTSLYFCASSLYTSGANVLTFGAGSRLTVL.

The V gene is TRBV19, the J gene TRBJ1-2, with 8 bases matching TRBD1. Germline values: CDR1 LNHDA, CDR2 SQIVND (reference sequence). J was trimmed by 7 bases and V by 6 bases; bases with no gene match: 7. This CDR3 comprises 13 residues. The CDR3 DNA reads as TGTGCCAGTAGGTGGGACAGGATCGTTGGCTACACCTTC. This translates into CASRWDRIVGYTF.

This clonotype was detected a few times. This sequence joins TRBV7-9 and TRBJ1-1; 7 bases line up with TRBD1. This CDR3 contains 15 residues. After removal of 5 bases from V and 1 base from J, the junction contained 7 bases not matched to a gene. In germline, CDR1 is SEHNR, CDR2 FQNEAQ (reference sequence). The CDR3 is CASSTHRGQNTEAFF. CDR3 coding DNA: TGTGCCAGCAGCACCCACAGGGGACAGAACACTGAAGCTTTCTTT.

V and J are TRBV29-1 and TRBJ2-7, with 7 bases identical to TRBD1. The CDR3 is 13 amino acids. J gave up 9 bases and V 3 bases, and 11 bases lay outside the gene matches. Germline lookup yields CDR1 SQVTM and CDR2 ANQGSEA. The CDR3 DNA reads TGCAGCGTTGATTCGACAGGGAGTAGGATGCAGTACTTC. It specifies CSVDSTGSRMQYF.

In this sample, this clonotype turned up many times. The rearrangement uses TRBV12-3 or TRBV12-4 and TRBJ1-5; tentative D call: TRBD1 (5 bases). This CDR3 is 15 amino acids long. The germline V and J ends were trimmed by 6 bases and 4 bases, with 16 bases remaining between them. CDR3: CASRSGTQSNQPQHF. DNA for the CDR3: TGTGCCAGCAGGTCCGGGACGCAATCTAATCAGCCCCAGCATTTT.

Written as DNA, the CDR3 is TGCAGTGCTAGTACGCAGAACACTTACGAGCAGTACTTC. It encodes CSASTQNTYEQYF. The V and J genes are TRBV20-1 and TRBJ2-7, with unresolved D. The CDR3 is made up of 13 amino acids. Trimming took 3 bases from V and 4 from J, leaving 13 bases between them. Per the germline V gene, CDR1 is DFQATT and CDR2 is SNEGSKA (reference sequence).

This rearrangement joins TRBV9 to TRBJ2-5; D unresolved. This CDR3 has 13 residues. With 3 bases removed from V and 7 bases from J, the gap between germline ends came to 13 bases. Germline V gives CDR1 SGDLS, CDR2 YYNGEE. In nucleotides, the CDR3 is TGTGCCAGCAGCGCCATTTCTCCCGGGACCCAGTACTTC. This codes for CASSAISPGTQYF. The whole variable domain, filled in from reference TRBV9 and TRBJ2-5, reads DSGVTQTPKHLITATGQRVTLRCSPRSGDLSVYWYQQSLDQGLQFLIQYYNGEERAKGNILERFSAQQFPDLHSELNLSSLELGDSALYFCASSAISPGTQYFGPGTRLLVL.

The chain links TRBV5-4 to TRBJ2-7, with TRBD1 identical over 8 bases. The CDR3 extends over 20 amino acids. CDR1 is SGHNT and CDR2 is YYREEE in the germline V gene (reference sequence). The J segment lost 4 bases and the V segment lost 3 bases, leaving 24 bases of the junction unmatched. The DNA for the CDR3 is TGTGCCAGCAGCTCACGGCGAGACAGGGGCCCTATAGGACACGGATACGAGCAGTACTTC. It specifies CASSSRRDRGPIGHGYEQYF.

V and J are TRBV29-1 and TRBJ2-7; perhaps TRBD2 as D (6 bases). This CDR3 contains 12 residues. Germline values: CDR1 SQVTM, CDR2 ANQGSEA. V lost 3 bases, J lost 7 bases, and 13 bases lay in between. CDR3 sequence reads: CSVDLGGMEQYF. The CDR3 DNA follows: TGCAGCGTTGATTTGGGGGGAATGGAGCAGTACTTC.

The chain couples TRBV6-1 to TRBJ1-5; 7 bases are shared with TRBD1. CDR1 and CDR2 from the germline V gene are MNHNS and SASEGT. V shed 5 bases and J 2 bases; nucleotides not matched to a gene: 3. The CDR3 has 14 amino acids. CDR3 nucleotides: TGTGCCAGCAGTAAAGACAGGGGCAATCAGCCCCAGCATTTT. As protein: CASSKDRGNQPQHF.